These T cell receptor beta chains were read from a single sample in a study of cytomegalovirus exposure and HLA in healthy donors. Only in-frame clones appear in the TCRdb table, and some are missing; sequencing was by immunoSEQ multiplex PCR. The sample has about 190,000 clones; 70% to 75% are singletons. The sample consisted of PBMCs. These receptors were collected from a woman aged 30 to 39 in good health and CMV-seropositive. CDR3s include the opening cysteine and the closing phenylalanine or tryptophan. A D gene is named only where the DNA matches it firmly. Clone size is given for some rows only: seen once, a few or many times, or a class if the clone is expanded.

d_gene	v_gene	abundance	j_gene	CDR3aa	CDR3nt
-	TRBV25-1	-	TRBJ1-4	CASSEFSPGGEKLFF	TGTGCCAGCAGTGAATTCTCTCCCGGAGGTGAAAAACTGTTTTTT
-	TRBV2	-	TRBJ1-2	CASTYRVLYGYTF	TGTGCCAGCACGTACAGGGTCCTCTATGGCTACACCTTC
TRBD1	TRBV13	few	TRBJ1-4	CASSGPGTGLEKLFF	TGTGCCAGCAGCGGTCCCGGGACAGGGCTCGAAAAACTGTTTTTT
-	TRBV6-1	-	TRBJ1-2	CASSVQGPNYGYTF	TGTGCCAGCAGTGTACAGGGCCCTAACTATGGCTACACCTTC
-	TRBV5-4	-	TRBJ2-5	CASSRLGRESVLSRTQYF	TGTGCCAGCAGCCGATTAGGAAGGGAGTCGGTCCTAAGCCGAACCCAGTACTTC
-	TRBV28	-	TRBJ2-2	CASNLWGSGRNTGELFF	TGTGCCAGCAATTTATGGGGTAGCGGTCGTAACACCGGGGAGCTGTTTTTT
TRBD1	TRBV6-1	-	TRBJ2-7	CASSEPGQGFYEQYF	TGTGCCAGCAGTGAACCGGGACAGGGGTTTTACGAGCAGTACTTC
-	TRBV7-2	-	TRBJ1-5	CASSLALGAQHF	TGTGCCAGCAGCTTAGCGCTAGGGGCCCAGCATTTT
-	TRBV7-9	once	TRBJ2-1	CASSFSVEQFF	TGTGCCAGCAGCTTTAGCGTTGAGCAGTTCTTC
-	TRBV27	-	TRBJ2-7	CASSFFLADPYEQYF	TGTGCCAGCAGTTTTTTCTTAGCGGACCCCTACGAGCAGTACTTC
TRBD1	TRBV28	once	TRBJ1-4	CASSLGGGRSEKLFF	TGTGCCAGCAGTTTAGGAGGGGGCCGAAGCGAAAAACTGTTTTTT
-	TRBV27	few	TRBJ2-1	CASSLPGDEQFF	TGTGCCAGCAGTTTACCGGGGGATGAGCAGTTCTTC
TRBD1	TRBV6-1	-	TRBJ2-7	CASAQGVSSYEQYF	TGTGCCAGCGCTCAGGGGGTTAGCTCCTACGAGCAGTACTTC
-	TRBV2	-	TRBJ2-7	CASFGGGLRSTGEQYF	TGTGCCAGCTTTGGGGGGGGCCTCCGGTCCACGGGGGAGCAGTACTTC
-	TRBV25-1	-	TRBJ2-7	CASSEWAGQDEQYF	TGTGCCAGCAGTGAATGGGCAGGTCAGGACGAGCAGTACTTC
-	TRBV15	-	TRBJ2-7	CATSRDRLRTPYEQYF	TGTGCCACCAGCAGAGATCGACTCAGAACCCCCTACGAGCAGTACTTC
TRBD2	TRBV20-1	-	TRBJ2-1	CSAHEPGGQFF	TGCAGTGCCCACGAGCCGGGGGGGCAGTTCTTC
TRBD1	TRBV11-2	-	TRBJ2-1	CASSKGAGTGGPGEQFF	TGTGCCAGCAGCAAAGGGGCAGGGACAGGGGGCCCGGGAGAGCAGTTCTTC
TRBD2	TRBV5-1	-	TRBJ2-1	CASSSGTSGPNEQFF	TGCGCCAGCAGCTCGGGGACTAGCGGACCGAATGAGCAGTTCTTC
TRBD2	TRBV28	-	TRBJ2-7	CASKLAGGYEQYF	TGTGCCAGCAAACTAGCGGGAGGGTACGAGCAGTACTTC
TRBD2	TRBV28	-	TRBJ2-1	CASSLLKGRTSGRHEQFF	TGTGCCAGCAGTTTACTGAAGGGGAGGACTAGCGGGAGGCATGAGCAGTTCTTC
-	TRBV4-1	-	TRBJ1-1	CASSQVWGLAEAFF	TGCGCCAGCAGCCAAGTTTGGGGACTCGCTGAAGCTTTCTTT
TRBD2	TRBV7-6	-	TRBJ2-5	CASSPGWPGGQETQYF	TGTGCCAGTTCTCCAGGGTGGCCGGGAGGGCAAGAGACCCAGTACTTC
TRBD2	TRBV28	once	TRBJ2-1	CASSLLAGYEQFF	TGTGCCAGCAGTTTACTAGCGGGATATGAGCAGTTCTTC
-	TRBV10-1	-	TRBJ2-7	CASSESSTSYEQYF	TGCGCCAGCAGTGAGTCGAGCACTTCCTACGAGCAGTACTTC
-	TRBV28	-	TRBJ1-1	CASSASGHSEAFF	TGTGCCAGCAGTGCTAGTGGACATTCTGAAGCTTTCTTT
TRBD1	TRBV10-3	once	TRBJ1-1	CAIRGQGNTEAFF	TGTGCCATCAGGGGACAGGGGAACACTGAAGCTTTCTTT
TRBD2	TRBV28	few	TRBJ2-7	CASSLDGGSSYEQYF	TGTGCCAGCAGTTTAGACGGGGGGAGCTCCTACGAGCAGTACTTC
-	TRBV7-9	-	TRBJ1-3	CASSLWGESGNTIYF	TGTGCCAGCAGCTTATGGGGAGAATCCGGAAACACCATATATTTT
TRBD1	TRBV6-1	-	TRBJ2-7	CASGYGTGATYEQYF	TGTGCCAGCGGCTACGGGACAGGGGCCACCTACGAGCAGTACTTC
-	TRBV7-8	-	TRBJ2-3	CASSLGLSTDTQYF	TGTGCCAGCAGCTTAGGGCTGAGCACAGATACGCAGTATTTT
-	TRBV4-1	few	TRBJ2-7	CASSLDSAGYEQYF	TGCGCCAGCAGCCTTGACTCAGCGGGCTACGAGCAGTACTTC
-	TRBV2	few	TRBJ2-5	CASSEGTAQETQYF	TGTGCCAGCAGTGAAGGGACAGCCCAAGAGACCCAGTACTTC
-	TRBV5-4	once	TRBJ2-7	CASSLSRASSYEQYF	TGTGCCAGCAGCTTGAGCAGGGCAAGCTCCTACGAGCAGTACTTC
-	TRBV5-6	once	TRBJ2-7	CASRPRDFSYEQYF	TGTGCCAGCAGGCCCAGGGACTTTTCCTACGAGCAGTACTTC
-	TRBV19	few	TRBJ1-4	CASSISATNEKLFF	TGTGCCAGTAGTATCTCGGCAACTAATGAAAAACTGTTTTTT
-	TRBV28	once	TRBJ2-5	CASTGLRQETQYF	TGTGCCAGCACCGGACTACGGCAAGAGACCCAGTACTTC
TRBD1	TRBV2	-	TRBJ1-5	CVTGTGGIGSNQPQHF	TGTGTCACCGGGACAGGGGGAATCGGGAGCAATCAGCCCCAGCATTTT
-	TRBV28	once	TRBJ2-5	CASSLSQETQYF	TGTGCCAGCAGTTTATCTCAGGAGACCCAGTACTTC
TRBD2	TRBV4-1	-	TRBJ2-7	CASSQDKRGLYEQYF	TGCGCCAGCAGCCAAGATAAGCGGGGTTTATACGAGCAGTACTTC
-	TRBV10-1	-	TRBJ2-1	CASSPTRANNEQFF	TGCGCCAGCAGTCCGACTAGGGCCAACAATGAGCAGTTCTTC
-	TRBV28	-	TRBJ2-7	CASRYTSTSRYEQYF	TGTGCCAGCAGGTACACTAGCACCAGTCGATACGAGCAGTACTTC
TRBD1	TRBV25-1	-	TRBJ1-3	CASSPWGQGNTIYF	TGTGCCAGCAGTCCTTGGGGACAGGGCAACACCATATATTTT